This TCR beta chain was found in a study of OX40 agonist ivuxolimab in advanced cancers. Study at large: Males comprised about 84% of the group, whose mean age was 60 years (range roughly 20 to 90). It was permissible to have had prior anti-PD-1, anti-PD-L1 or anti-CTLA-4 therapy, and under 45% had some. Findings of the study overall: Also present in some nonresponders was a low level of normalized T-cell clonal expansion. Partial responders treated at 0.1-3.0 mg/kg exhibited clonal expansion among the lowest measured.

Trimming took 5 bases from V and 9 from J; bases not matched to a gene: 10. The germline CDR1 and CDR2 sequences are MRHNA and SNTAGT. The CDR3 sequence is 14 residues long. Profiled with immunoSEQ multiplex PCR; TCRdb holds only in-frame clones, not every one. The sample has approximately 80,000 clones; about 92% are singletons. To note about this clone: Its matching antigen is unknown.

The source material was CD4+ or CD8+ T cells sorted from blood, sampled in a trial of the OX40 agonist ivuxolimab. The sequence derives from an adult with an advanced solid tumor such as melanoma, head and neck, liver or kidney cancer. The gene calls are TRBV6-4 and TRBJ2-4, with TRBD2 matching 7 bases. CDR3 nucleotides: TGTGCCAGCAGTACAGAGGCGGGGGAAAGCATTCAGTACTTC. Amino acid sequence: CASSTEAGESIQYF.